A single sample is the source of the 28 T cell receptor beta chains below, sequenced in a study of blood T cell repertoires in COVID-19. The method was immunoSEQ multiplex PCR; TCRdb's version includes in-frame clones alone and lacks a portion of them. This sample has 150,000 to 200,000 clones, with 86% found just once. Sequencing used peripheral blood. Every receptor here comes from a man between 65 and 79 years old with acute or convalescent COVID-19.

In this sample, this clone turned up once. The chain recombines TRBV3-1 (or the pseudogene TRBV3-2) with TRBJ2-2; D perhaps matches TRBD2 (7 bases). The CDR3 contains 14 residues. Germline assignment: CDR1 LGHDT and CDR2 YNNKEL (reference sequence). V was clipped by 1 base and J by 6 bases, with 9 bases between them. CDR3 DNA sequence: TGTGCCAGCAGCCAAGGGGGGGGCTCCGGGGAGCTGTTTTTT. Amino acid sequence: CASSQGGGSGELFF.

The J gene is TRBJ1-5, the V gene TRBV5-4; D is ambiguous. The CDR3 spans 15 residues. V lost 1 base and J 6 bases, leaving 14 bases between the germline ends. CDR1 SGHNT and CDR2 YYREEE come from the germline V gene (reference sequence). CDR3 amino acids: CASSLNPNGGQPQHF. CDR3 coding DNA: TGTGCCAGCAGCTTGAACCCTAATGGAGGTCAGCCCCAGCATTTT.

V and J are TRBV5-1 and TRBJ1-1, with D possibly being TRBD1 (5 bases). There are 15 residues in the CDR3. V lost 0 bases and J lost 3, with 12 bases in between. The germline V gene has CDR1 SGHRS and CDR2 YFSETQ. The CDR3 spells CASSLAPGGDTEAFF. CDR3 coding DNA: TGCGCCAGCAGCTTGGCCCCGGGGGGTGACACTGAAGCTTTCTTT.

The chain uses TRBV21-1 and TRBJ1-1. TRBV21-1 is deemed a pseudogene. This CDR3 contains 15 residues. The CDR3 reads CASSKAVEGNTEAFF. Written as DNA, the CDR3 is TGTGCCAGCAGCAAAGCCGTCGAGGGAAACACTGAAGCTTTCTTT.

The rearrangement joins TRBV21-1 to TRBJ1-2; the table's D call, TRBD1, was not checked against the DNA. TRBV21-1 is a documented pseudogene. The CDR3 is 13 residues long. In nucleotides, the CDR3 is TGTGCCAGCACCGGGGACAGACCCTATGGCTACACCTTC. Translation gives CASTGDRPYGYTF.

The V gene is TRBV3-1 (or the pseudogene TRBV3-2), the J gene TRBJ2-5, with 10 bases lining up with TRBD2. The CDR3 is 14 residues long. Germline V gives CDR1 LGHDT, CDR2 YNNKEL (reference sequence). Trimming at V came to 4 bases and at J to 4 bases, leaving 3 bases not matched to a gene. The CDR3 loop is CASSLSGGSETQYF. The CDR3 DNA follows: TGTGCCAGCAGCCTTAGCGGGGGGTCAGAGACCCAGTACTTC.

There are a few counts of this clone. This chain connects TRBV19 to TRBJ1-6; D is ambiguous. V was pared by 5 bases and J by 7 bases, with 12 bases between. CDR3 size: 14 residues. Germline V CDR1 and CDR2: LNHDA, SQIVND (reference sequence). CDR3 nucleotide sequence: TGTGCCAGTAGTTGGCCGAACCTCAATTCACCCCTCCACTTT. Protein sequence: CASSWPNLNSPLHF.

This clone has only one observation. This chain connects TRBV28 to TRBJ1-1; tentatively, D is TRBD1 (6 bases). This CDR3 has 14 residues. Germline V gene sequence: CDR1 MDHEN, CDR2 SYDVKM. V dropped 4 bases and J dropped 2 bases, with 11 bases sitting between them. The CDR3 bases are TGTGCCAGCAGTTCGACAGGAGAAAACACTGAAGCTTTCTTT. Translating it yields CASSSTGENTEAFF.

For the CDR3, the DNA is TGTGCCAGCAGGATACAGGGGCTTACAGATACGCAGTATTTT. Translated, it gives CASRIQGLTDTQYF. The chain is built from TRBV27 and TRBJ2-3; 7 positions agree with TRBD1. Germline CDR1 reads MNHEY; CDR2 reads SMNVEV (reference sequence). V lost 6 bases, J lost 3 bases, and 6 bases stayed unmatched. This CDR3 spans 14 amino acids.

This clone was seen a handful of times. The chain recombines TRBV27 with TRBJ2-2, with D possibly TRBD1 on 5 matching bases. This CDR3 comprises 14 residues. Trimming removed 2 bases from V and 4 bases from J, with 8 bases in between. Germline V CDR1 and CDR2: MNHEY, SMNVEV (reference sequence). The DNA of the CDR3 is TGTGCCAGCAGTTTAATTAGGGGCACCGGGGAGCTGTTTTTT. As protein: CASSLIRGTGELFF.

This clone was found a few times. V usage is TRBV18 and J usage is TRBJ2-7; possibly TRBD2 for D (5 bases). V was shortened by 2 bases and J by 3 bases, with 11 bases between the two germline ends. The CDR3 has 14 residues. The germline CDR1 and CDR2 sequences are KGHSH and LQKENI. CDR3 sequence: CASSPGLDYYEQYF. The DNA for the CDR3 is TGTGCCAGCTCACCAGGCCTTGACTACTACGAGCAGTACTTC.

The chain combines TRBV28 with TRBJ1-1; TRBD1 aligns across 9 bases. Germline lookup yields CDR1 MDHEN and CDR2 SYDVKM. This CDR3 has 14 residues. Trimming at V came to 4 bases and at J to 3 bases, leaving 3 bases not matched to a gene. CDR3 sequence (DNA): TGTGCCAGCAGTTCCGACAGGGGGGACACTGAAGCTTTCTTT. It encodes CASSSDRGDTEAFF.

This clone appeared once. The chain employs TRBV9 and TRBJ1-2, with TRBD1 identical over 7 bases. V dropped 0 bases and J dropped 8; count of bases not matched to a gene: 4. Germline CDR1 is SGDLS and CDR2 is YYNGEE. This CDR3 is 13 amino acids long. The CDR3 reads CASSVEGGDGYTF. The DNA for the CDR3 is TGTGCCAGCAGCGTAGAAGGGGGCGACGGCTACACCTTC.

V gene TRBV5-1 combines with J gene TRBJ2-1; TRBD1 is a possible D gene (5 bases). V lost 2 bases and J 2 bases, leaving 8 bases between the germline ends. The CDR3 has 14 residues. CDR1 and CDR2 from the germline V gene are SGHRS and YFSETQ. The CDR3 region has the DNA TGCGCCAGCAGCTTCGACAGCACCTACAATGAGCAGTTCTTC. Translated: CASSFDSTYNEQFF.

This clone has just one count. The genes are TRBV7-3 and TRBJ2-6, with 7 bases fitting TRBD1. The CDR3 loop spans 13 amino acids. Per the germline V gene, CDR1 is SGHTA and CDR2 is FQGTGA. V shed 4 bases, J shed 15 bases, and the junction held 9 bases outside the gene matches. CDR3 bases: TGTGCCAGCAGCTCGGACAGGTCCTCGGCCCTGACTTTC. Protein sequence: CASSSDRSSALTF. The complete variable domain, with remaining parts taken from reference TRBV7-3 and TRBJ2-6, reads GAGVSQTPSNKVTEKGKYVELRCDPISGHTALYWYRQSLGQGPEFLIYFQGTGAADDSGLPNDRFFAVRPEGSVSTLKIQRTERGDSAVYLCASSSDRSSALTFGAGSRLTVL.

This rearrangement joins TRBV28 to TRBJ1-1; D possibly corresponds to TRBD1 (5 bases). CDR1 is MDHEN and CDR2 is SYDVKM in the germline V gene. This CDR3 region has 18 residues. Deletions cut 2 bases from V and 0 bases from J, with 19 bases between. The CDR3 here is CASSLRADPGQMNTEAFF. The CDR3 bases are TGTGCCAGCAGTTTACGCGCAGATCCAGGGCAAATGAACACTGAAGCTTTCTTT.

The chain carries TRBV11-2 and TRBJ2-7, with a tentative D call TRBD1 (5 bases). V shed 3 bases and J shed 2 bases, with 17 bases lying between them. The CDR3 length is 16 residues. Germline lookup yields CDR1 SGHAT and CDR2 FQNNGV. The CDR3 spells CASSLRKTANPYEQYF. CDR3 DNA: TGTGCCAGCAGCTTGAGGAAGACAGCCAATCCCTACGAGCAGTACTTC.

The V call is TRBV6-5, the J call TRBJ1-2; D unresolved. Germline V gene sequence: CDR1 MNHEY, CDR2 SVGAGI. The CDR3 consists of 13 residues. Deletions cut 6 bases from V and 4 bases from J, with 12 bases between. Written as DNA, the CDR3 is TGTGCCAGCAGCCAAGGACGGGGCTATGGCTACACCTTC. This translates into CASSQGRGYGYTF.

The chain uses TRBV10-3 and TRBJ1-4; D call uncertain. Trimming removed 2 bases from V and 7 bases from J, with 11 bases in between. CDR1 and CDR2 from the germline V gene are ENHRY and SYGVKD. This CDR3 has 14 amino acids. The CDR3 DNA follows: TGTGCCATCAGTGAGGGCGGGTTAGGTGAAAAACTGTTTTTT. This translates into CAISEGGLGEKLFF.

The chain combines TRBV5-5 with TRBJ2-7, with a possible D match to TRBD2 (7 bases). The ends were cut back, 3 bases at V and 5 bases at J, with 12 bases in the middle. This CDR3 is built from 13 residues. CDR1 and CDR2 from the germline V gene are SGHKS and YYEKEE (reference sequence). The DNA of the CDR3 is TGTGCCAGCAGCTCGGGGGGCAGGGACGAGCAGTACTTC. This translates into CASSSGGRDEQYF.

DNA for the CDR3: TGTGCCTGGATATTAATGAGGGATCAGCCCCAGCATTTT. Protein: CAWILMRDQPQHF. V gene TRBV30 combines with J gene TRBJ1-5; D is uncertain. The CDR3 loop spans 13 amino acids. The V end lost 4 bases, the J end lost 5 bases, and 12 bases lay between the germline ends. From germline, CDR1 is GTSNPN and CDR2 SVGIG (reference sequence).

The rearrangement uses TRBV27 and TRBJ1-1, with 10 bases matching TRBD1. CDR3 length: 15 residues. V trimming: 5 bases; J trimming: 3 bases; junction bases outside the gene matches: 6. CDR1 MNHEY and CDR2 SMNVEV come from the germline V gene (reference sequence). The CDR3 DNA is TGTGCCAGCAGTCCGGGGACAGGGGTGGACACTGAAGCTTTCTTT. Translating gives CASSPGTGVDTEAFF.

V gene TRBV2 combines with J gene TRBJ2-5; tentatively, D is TRBD2 (5 bases). The V gene lost 8 bases and the J gene lost 2 bases, with 9 bases spanning the gap. Germline lookup yields CDR1 SNHLY and CDR2 FYNNEI. CDR3 length equals 12 residues. The CDR3 loop is CASAGLQETQYF. In nucleotides, the CDR3 is TGTGCCAGCGCTGGACTGCAAGAGACCCAGTACTTC.

The chain has TRBV9 and TRBJ2-1; 7 bases are a match to TRBD1. V shed 3 bases and J 0 bases; nucleotides not matched to a gene: 3. CDR3 length: 15 amino acids. The germline gives CDR1 SGDLS, CDR2 YYNGEE. This CDR3 is CASSGQGDSYNEQFF. The CDR3, as DNA: TGTGCCAGCAGCGGACAGGGAGACTCCTACAATGAGCAGTTCTTC.

The chain combines TRBV4-3 with TRBJ1-3; 9 nucleotides match TRBD1. The junction had 4 bases not matched to a gene; V was cut back by 4 bases and J by 0 bases. Germline lookup yields CDR1 LGHNA and CDR2 YSLEER. The CDR3 loop spans 16 amino acids. This chain's CDR3 is CASSRTGGASGNTIYF. The CDR3 region has the DNA TGCGCCAGCAGCCGCACAGGGGGCGCCTCTGGAAACACCATATATTTT.

This chain links TRBV6-6 with TRBJ1-2; 10 bases are shared with TRBD1. Germline trimming cut 6 bases from V and 4 bases from J; bases unmatched to any gene: 5. The CDR3 spans 14 residues. Germline values: CDR1 MNHNY, CDR2 SVGAGI (reference sequence). The CDR3 here is CASRRGQGTYGYTF. In DNA form, the CDR3 reads TGTGCCAGCAGGAGGGGACAGGGGACCTATGGCTACACCTTC.

This clone has at least ten counts. The J gene is TRBJ2-5, the V gene TRBV5-1, with 8 bases matching TRBD2. CDR1 is SGHRS and CDR2 is YFSETQ in the germline V gene. The length of the CDR3 is 16 residues. Germline trimming cut 1 base from V and 5 bases from J; bases unmatched to any gene: 10. The CDR3, as DNA: TGCGCCAGCAGCTTGAGCGGGAGAGCCCGCCGGGAGACCCAGTACTTC. Its protein is CASSLSGRARRETQYF.

V usage is TRBV19 and J usage is TRBJ1-1; D unclear. This CDR3 contains 13 residues. Per germline, CDR1 LNHDA and CDR2 SQIVND (reference sequence). Trimming pared 5 bases from V and 4 bases from J, leaving 11 bases between. CDR3 sequence: CASSPQVVTEAFF. DNA of the CDR3: TGTGCCAGTAGTCCCCAGGTGGTCACTGAAGCTTTCTTT.